The clone carrying this T cell receptor beta chain was seen more than once but under ten times. This sample stems from a study of human T cells and chemical hapten exposure. Time point reported: pre-sensitization, week 0. Treatment denoted: therapeutic diphenylcyclopropenone sensitization with weekly scalp DPC. TCRdb re-analysed the RACE reads in MiXCR, keeping a single row per CDR3 protein. This table holds 99,000 or so distinct CDR3 sequences, about 10% found once. This sample comprised whole blood, obtained in connection with sensitization to the hapten diphenylcyclopropenone (DPC). This TCR was sampled from a woman in her sixties or seventies with alopecia areata. Some clones in this sample may be carry-over from other donors' samples.

The CDR3 sequence is CASRGQGAPGELFF. CDR3 nucleotide sequence: TGTGCCAGCAGAGGACAGGGGGCACCCGGGGAGCTGTTTTTT. The V and J genes are TRBV7-6 and TRBJ2-2; 11 bases match TRBD1. Germline loops: CDR1 SGHVS, CDR2 FNYEAQ. CDR3 length: 14 amino acids. Trimming took 6 bases from V and 6 from J; bases not matched to a gene: 3.